This TCR beta chain was captured in a study of cytomegalovirus exposure and HLA in healthy donors. With 60 Vbeta and 13 Jbeta primers, the PCR was carried out. TCRdb's copy holds only in-frame clones and misses some; the assay was immunoSEQ multiplex PCR. The sample's table shows about 140,000 clones. Note on this clone: Additional DNA sequences in this sample encode the identical CDR3.

The clonotype originates from a man aged 35-49 years in good health and CMV-seronegative. The sample consisted of PBMCs.

The CDR3 region is CASSLAGPGELFF. DNA of the CDR3: TGTGCCAGCAGCTTAGCGGGGCCCGGGGAGCTGTTTTTT. The chain is built from TRBV7-2 and TRBJ2-2; possible D gene TRBD1, 5 bases. The germline V gene encodes CDR1 SGHTA and CDR2 FQGNSA. The germline V and J ends were trimmed by 0 bases and 6 bases, with 5 bases remaining between them. The CDR3 is made up of 13 amino acids.